This is a list of T cell receptor beta chains from one sample in a study of radiotherapy plus CTLA-4 blockade in lung cancer. Libraries were prepared by immunoSEQ multiplex PCR; TCRdb keeps only in-frame clonotypes and omits some of them. Of around 56,000 clones listed, roughly 80% are singletons. The sequencing here drew on peripheral blood, taken from a patient treated with radiotherapy plus ipilimumab. Receptors were obtained from a human donor with non-small cell lung cancer who had a complete response to radiotherapy plus ipilimumab. Each CDR3 is given with its conserved first and last residue. The D gene is left open where the match is weak. Part of the rows lack a size; the others show once, few, many or a class for expanded clones.

>TRBJ2-2|TRBV27|few|.
CASSFLAQNTGELFF
TGTGCCAGCAGTTTCTTGGCACAGAACACCGGGGAGCTGTTTTTT
>TRBJ2-5|TRBV5-4|.|TRBD1
CASSSRDRGWQETQYF
TGTGCCAGCAGCTCCCGGGACAGGGGGTGGCAAGAGACCCAGTACTTC
>TRBJ1-5|TRBV7-2|.|TRBD1
CASSYRQGENQPQHF
TGTGCCAGCAGCTACCGACAGGGCGAGAATCAGCCCCAGCATTTT
>TRBJ1-6|TRBV7-9|.|.
CASTSDRRDSPLHF
TGTGCCAGCACTTCCGACAGGCGCGATTCACCCCTCCACTTT
>TRBJ1-3|TRBV30|.|.
CAWTLTGGNTIYF
TGTGCCTGGACCCTGACGGGAGGAAACACCATATATTTT
>TRBJ1-2|TRBV7-6|.|.
CASSPREGVISGYTF
TGTGCCAGCAGCCCTAGAGAGGGGGTCATATCTGGCTACACCTTC
>TRBJ1-2|TRBV18|once|.
CASSPARDYGYTF
TGTGCCAGCTCACCAGCGAGGGACTATGGCTACACCTTC
>TRBJ2-4|TRBV20-1|.|.
CSAGLVDIQYF
TGCAGTGCCGGACTGGTGGACATTCAGTACTTC
>TRBJ1-5|TRBV6-1|.|TRBD1
CASSEGQRGQPQHF
TGTGCCAGCAGTGAGGGACAGCGCGGTCAGCCCCAGCATTTT
>TRBJ1-2|TRBV15|few|.
CATSRIPRDRGSYGYTF
TGTGCCACCAGCAGGATACCTCGCGATAGGGGGAGCTATGGCTACACCTTC
>TRBJ2-7|TRBV19|.|TRBD1
CASSEGQGSYEQYF
TGTGCCAGTAGTGAAGGACAGGGCTCCTACGAGCAGTACTTC
>TRBJ2-5|TRBV18|.|TRBD1
CASSPPRTGWETQYF
TGTGCCAGCTCACCACCGAGGACAGGTTGGGAGACCCAGTACTTC
>TRBJ1-1|TRBV30|.|.
CAWSIQGGTFF
TGTGCCTGGAGTATTCAGGGAGGTACTTTCTTT
>TRBJ2-1|TRBV2|few|.
CASSTQTQVRSCNEQFF
TGTGCCAGCAGCACCCAGACACAGGTAAGGAGCTGCAATGAGCAGTTCTTC
>TRBJ1-2|TRBV5-1|.|TRBD1
CASSLGQGLDSDYGYTF
TGCGCCAGCAGCTTGGGACAGGGGCTAGATTCTGACTATGGCTACACCTTC
>TRBJ1-2|TRBV18|.|TRBD1
CASSTGQKANYGYTF
TGTGCCAGCTCCACGGGACAGAAAGCTAACTATGGCTACACCTTC
>TRBJ1-2|TRBV5-4|.|TRBD1
CASSKGQGINYGYTF
TGTGCCAGCAGCAAGGGACAGGGGATTAACTATGGCTACACCTTC
>TRBJ1-2|TRBV6-6|.|.
CASSNTGNYGYTF
TGTGCCAGCAGTAATACAGGGAACTATGGCTACACCTTC
>TRBJ2-7|TRBV5-1|.|TRBD1
CASRSPGTGDYEQYF
TGCGCCAGCAGATCCCCCGGGACAGGGGACTACGAGCAGTACTTC
>TRBJ2-4|TRBV4-1|.|.
CASSTRREDGHLAKNIQYF
TGCGCCAGCAGCACCAGAAGGGAGGATGGACATCTAGCCAAAAACATTCAGTACTTC
>TRBJ2-1|TRBV5-1|.|TRBD1
CASSLALTGSPNNEQFF
TGCGCCAGCAGCTTGGCCTTGACAGGGTCCCCAAACAATGAGCAGTTCTTC
>TRBJ2-7|TRBV9|.|.
CASSVGGQGSYEQYF
TGTGCCAGCAGCGTAGGAGGTCAGGGATCCTACGAGCAGTACTTC
>TRBJ2-7|TRBV12-5|.|TRBD1
CASGLVGQGKNEQYF
TGTGCTAGTGGTTTGGTGGGACAGGGAAAAAACGAGCAGTACTTC
>TRBJ1-4|TRBV18|.|.
CASSPQSGDLNEKLFF
TGTGCCAGCTCACCACAGTCAGGGGACCTTAATGAAAAACTGTTTTTT
>TRBJ2-5|TRBV7-6|.|TRBD2
CASSLGLAGDTSAVFQTQYF
TGTGCCAGCAGCTTAGGCCTAGCGGGGGATACAAGCGCCGTGTTCCAGACCCAGTACTTC
>TRBJ1-2|TRBV5-4|.|.
CASSHEGQGMGLGYTF
TGTGCCAGCAGCCACGAGGGCCAGGGGATGGGCCTTGGCTACACCTTC
>TRBJ1-1|TRBV29-1|.|TRBD1
CSVDQGVEAFF
TGCAGCGTCGACCAGGGGGTTGAAGCTTTCTTT
>TRBJ1-6|TRBV11-2|.|.
CASSLPNSPLHF
TGTGCCAGCAGCTTACCAAATTCACCCCTCCACTTT
>TRBJ2-7|TRBV19|few|TRBD1
CASSKDRNYEQYF
TGTGCCAGTAGTAAGGACAGGAACTACGAGCAGTACTTC
>TRBJ1-5|TRBV30|.|.
CAWSGVSPGGGQPQHF
TGTGCCTGGAGCGGGGTATCTCCGGGGGGCGGTCAGCCCCAGCATTTT
>TRBJ2-1|TRBV27|medium-sized|TRBD1
CASSLQGASSYNEQFF
TGTGCCAGCAGTTTACAGGGGGCGAGCTCCTACAATGAGCAGTTCTTC
>TRBJ1-1|TRBV5-1|.|.
CASSFVKGGETEAFF
TGCGCCAGCAGCTTCGTTAAAGGGGGGGAAACTGAAGCTTTCTTT
>TRBJ2-1|TRBV7-2|.|TRBD2
CASSILAGVYNEQFF
TGTGCCAGCAGCATATTAGCGGGGGTCTACAATGAGCAGTTCTTC
>TRBJ1-5|TRBV30|.|.
CAWSRTGSGNQPQHF
TGTGCCTGGAGCCGAACAGGGTCCGGCAATCAGCCCCAGCATTTT
>TRBJ2-5|TRBV30|once|.
CAWSVLRAGETQYF
TGTGCCTGGAGTGTACTTCGAGCCGGGGAGACCCAGTACTTC
>TRBJ1-1|TRBV30|.|.
CAWSPGFTEAFF
TGTGCCTGGAGTCCAGGGTTCACTGAAGCTTTCTTT
>TRBJ2-1|TRBV18|.|TRBD1
CASSPGTGVLNEQFF
TGTGCCAGCTCACCCGGGACAGGGGTACTCAATGAGCAGTTCTTC
>TRBJ1-2|TRBV4-3|.|TRBD1
CASSQSTGGTNYGYTF
TGCGCCAGCAGCCAAAGTACAGGGGGTACTAACTATGGCTACACCTTC